The rows below give T cell receptor beta chains drawn from one sample of a study of T-cell memory formation after mild COVID-19. Via MiXCR, TCRdb re-called the 5' RACE reads, giving one row per CDR3 protein. Among 40,000 to 60,000 distinct CDR3 sequences, roughly 27% were seen once, and the ten largest hold about 39%. The sequenced sample was PBMCs or a T cell subset sorted from them (not recorded which). These receptors all come from a young man who had mild COVID-19 (a few samples of this study predate the infection). Cell type and time point are not known. Both conserved end residues are part of each CDR3. The D gene is left open where the match is weak. Size is omitted from some rows. Given values are once, few, many or a class for expanded clones.

d_gene: TRBD2; abundance: many; v_gene: TRBV20-1; j_gene: TRBJ2-1; CDR3aa: CSASLASGGAAEQFF; CDR3nt: TGCAGTGCTAGTCTGGCTAGCGGGGGGGCCGCTGAGCAGTTCTTC
d_gene: NA; abundance: NA; v_gene: TRBV28; j_gene: TRBJ2-7; CDR3aa: CASSHTYEQYF; CDR3nt: TGTGCCAGCAGCCACACCTACGAGCAGTACTTC
d_gene: NA; abundance: few; v_gene: TRBV15; j_gene: TRBJ1-5; CDR3aa: CATSRNSINQPQHF; CDR3nt: TGTGCCACCAGCAGAAACAGTATCAATCAGCCCCAGCATTTT
d_gene: TRBD2; abundance: NA; v_gene: TRBV14; j_gene: TRBJ2-7; CDR3aa: CASSQDHGAGGLYEQYF; CDR3nt: TGTGCCAGCAGCCAAGATCACGGAGCGGGGGGGCTATACGAGCAGTACTTC
d_gene: NA; abundance: few; v_gene: TRBV7-9; j_gene: TRBJ2-6; CDR3aa: CASRGLDSTGANVLTF; CDR3nt: TGTGCCAGCAGGGGTTTAGACTCAACTGGGGCCAACGTCCTGACTTTC
d_gene: NA; abundance: few; v_gene: TRBV11-1; j_gene: TRBJ1-1; CDR3aa: CASSLAGGTEAFF; CDR3nt: TGTGCCAGCAGCTTAGCCGGTGGCACTGAAGCTTTCTTT
d_gene: TRBD1; abundance: NA; v_gene: TRBV3-1; j_gene: TRBJ1-2; CDR3aa: CASSQGGQANYGYTF; CDR3nt: TGTGCCAGCAGCCAAGGGGGACAGGCTAACTATGGCTACACCTTC
d_gene: TRBD1; abundance: NA; v_gene: TRBV7-9; j_gene: TRBJ1-6; CDR3aa: CASSRDRANSPLHF; CDR3nt: TGTGCCAGCAGCCGGGACAGGGCCAATTCACCCCTCCACTTT
d_gene: NA; abundance: NA; v_gene: TRBV13; j_gene: TRBJ2-1; CDR3aa: CASGGGGRNEQFF; CDR3nt: TGTGCCAGTGGGGGAGGGGGCCGCAATGAGCAGTTCTTC
d_gene: TRBD2; abundance: NA; v_gene: TRBV7-9; j_gene: TRBJ2-3; CDR3aa: CASSLAGAGTDTQYF; CDR3nt: TGTGCCAGCAGCTTGGCGGGAGCTGGCACAGATACGCAGTATTTT
d_gene: NA; abundance: NA; v_gene: TRBV6-2/TRBV6-3; j_gene: TRBJ1-2; CDR3aa: CASSYGGNGYTF; CDR3nt: TGTGCCAGCAGTTACGGGGGTAATGGCTACACCTTC
d_gene: NA; abundance: few; v_gene: TRBV29-1; j_gene: TRBJ1-1; CDR3aa: CSVDAVQGNTEAFF; CDR3nt: TGCAGCGTTGATGCGGTCCAGGGGAACACTGAAGCTTTCTTT
d_gene: NA; abundance: NA; v_gene: TRBV29-1; j_gene: TRBJ2-2; CDR3aa: CSVHGVNTGELFF; CDR3nt: TGCAGCGTTCACGGGGTTAACACCGGGGAGCTGTTTTTT
d_gene: NA; abundance: few; v_gene: TRBV19; j_gene: TRBJ1-2; CDR3aa: CATNPGPGGYTF; CDR3nt: TGTGCCACAAATCCGGGCCCGGGAGGCTACACCTTC
d_gene: NA; abundance: NA; v_gene: TRBV6-6; j_gene: TRBJ2-2; CDR3aa: CASSYSADTGELFF; CDR3nt: TGTGCCAGCAGTTACTCGGCGGACACCGGGGAGCTGTTTTTT